This note documents a single TCR beta chain sequence. The antigen is unknown. The sample originates from a study of regulatory T cells in long-lasting Graves disease. The study's findings and limits: Persistent Graves' cases showed lower TCR diversity than newly diagnosed cases.

Libraries of TCR beta came from iRepertoire HTBI primers plus Arm-PCR of CDR3 regions. Each CDR3 protein is one row after TCRdb ran MiXCR on the multiplex PCR reads. Of about 430,000 distinct CDR3 sequences in the sample, roughly 21% were seen once. Stated time point: persistent/refractory GD, antithyroid drugs over 5 years with positive TRAb. PBMC RNA served as the TCR library source. This CDR3 has 15 residues. Trimming stripped 5 bases from V and 2 bases from J, with 13 bases between. CDR1 and CDR2 (germline): LNHDA, SQIVND (reference sequence). The rearrangement links TRBV19 to TRBJ1-5, with D perhaps TRBD1 (6 bases). This sequence originates from a female donor with Graves disease. Sequenced here: peripheral blood mononuclear cells (PBMCs), sampled when the disease was refractory, from a patient treated with antithyroid drugs. The CDR3 loop is CASSVRDTGNQPQHF. The CDR3 region has the DNA TGTGCCAGTAGTGTACGGGACACTGGCAATCAGCCCCAGCATTTT.